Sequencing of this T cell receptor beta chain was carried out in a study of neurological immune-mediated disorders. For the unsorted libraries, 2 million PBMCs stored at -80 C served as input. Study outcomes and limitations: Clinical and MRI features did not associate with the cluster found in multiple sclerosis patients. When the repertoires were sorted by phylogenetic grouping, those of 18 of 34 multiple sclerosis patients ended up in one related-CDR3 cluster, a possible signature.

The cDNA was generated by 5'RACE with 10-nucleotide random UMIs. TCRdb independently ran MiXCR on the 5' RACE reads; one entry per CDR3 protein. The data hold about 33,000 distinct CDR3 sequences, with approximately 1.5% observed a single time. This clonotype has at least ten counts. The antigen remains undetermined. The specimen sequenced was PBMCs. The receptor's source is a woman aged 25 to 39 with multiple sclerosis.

The CDR3 bases are TGTGCCAGCAGCGACAACAGGGGTACTGGAAACACCATATATTTT. This gives the protein CASSDNRGTGNTIYF. This chain connects TRBV7-6 to TRBJ1-3; 7 positions match TRBD1. Germline V CDR1 and CDR2: SGHVS, FNYEAQ. This CDR3 region has 15 residues. The ends lost 5 bases at V and 2 bases at J; junction bases unmatched: 6.